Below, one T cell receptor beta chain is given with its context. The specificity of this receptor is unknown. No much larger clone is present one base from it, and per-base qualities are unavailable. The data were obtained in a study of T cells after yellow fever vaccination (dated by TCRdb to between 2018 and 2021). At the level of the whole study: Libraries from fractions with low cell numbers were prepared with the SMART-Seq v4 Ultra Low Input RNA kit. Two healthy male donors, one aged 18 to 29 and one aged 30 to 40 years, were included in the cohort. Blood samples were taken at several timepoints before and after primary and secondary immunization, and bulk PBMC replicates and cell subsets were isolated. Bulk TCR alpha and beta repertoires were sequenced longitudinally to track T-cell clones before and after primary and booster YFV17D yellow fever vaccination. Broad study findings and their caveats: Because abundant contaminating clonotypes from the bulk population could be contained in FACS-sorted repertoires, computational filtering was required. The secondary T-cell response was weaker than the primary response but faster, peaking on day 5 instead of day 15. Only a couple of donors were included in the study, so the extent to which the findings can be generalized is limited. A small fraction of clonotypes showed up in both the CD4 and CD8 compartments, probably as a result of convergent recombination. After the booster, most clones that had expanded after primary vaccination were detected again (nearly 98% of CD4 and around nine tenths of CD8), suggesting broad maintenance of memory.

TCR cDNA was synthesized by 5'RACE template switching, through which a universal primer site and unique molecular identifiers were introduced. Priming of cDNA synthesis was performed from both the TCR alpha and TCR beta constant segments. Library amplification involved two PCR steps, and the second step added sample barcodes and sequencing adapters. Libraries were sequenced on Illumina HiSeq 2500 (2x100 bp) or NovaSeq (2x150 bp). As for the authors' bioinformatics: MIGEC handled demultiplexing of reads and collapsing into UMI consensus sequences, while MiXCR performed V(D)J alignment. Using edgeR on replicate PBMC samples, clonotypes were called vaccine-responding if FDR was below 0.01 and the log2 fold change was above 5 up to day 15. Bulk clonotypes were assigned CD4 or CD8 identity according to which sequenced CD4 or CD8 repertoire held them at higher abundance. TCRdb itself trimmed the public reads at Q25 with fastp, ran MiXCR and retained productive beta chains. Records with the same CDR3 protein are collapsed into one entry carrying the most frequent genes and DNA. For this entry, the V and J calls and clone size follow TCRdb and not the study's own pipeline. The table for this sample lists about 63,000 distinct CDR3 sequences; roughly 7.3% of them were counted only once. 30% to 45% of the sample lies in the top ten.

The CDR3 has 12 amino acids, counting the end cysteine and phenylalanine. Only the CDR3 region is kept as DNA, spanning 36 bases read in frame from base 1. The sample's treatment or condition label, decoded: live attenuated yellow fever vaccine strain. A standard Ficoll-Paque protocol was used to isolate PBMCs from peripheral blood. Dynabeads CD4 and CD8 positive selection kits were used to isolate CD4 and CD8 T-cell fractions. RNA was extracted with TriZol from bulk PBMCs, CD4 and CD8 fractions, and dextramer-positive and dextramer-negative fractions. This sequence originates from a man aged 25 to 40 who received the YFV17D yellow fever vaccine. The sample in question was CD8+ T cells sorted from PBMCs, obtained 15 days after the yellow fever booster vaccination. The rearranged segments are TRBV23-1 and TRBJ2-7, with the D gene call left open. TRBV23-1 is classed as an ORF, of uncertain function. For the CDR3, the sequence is CPPPGLSYEQYF. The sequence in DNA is TGCCCTCCCCCAGGTTTATCTTACGAGCAGTACTTC.